Listed below are T cell receptor beta chains from one sample, sequenced in a study of neoadjuvant anti-PD-1 for oral cavity cancer. Profiled with immunoSEQ multiplex PCR; TCRdb holds only in-frame clones, not every one. Among more than 25,000 clones listed, 80% were seen once. The specimen was PBMCs, collected after nivolumab (anti-PD-1) treatment. The source is a person aged 35-80 years with oral cavity squamous cell carcinoma. CDR3s include the opening cysteine and the closing phenylalanine or tryptophan. D genes are given only for firm matches. Expanded clones get a size class; other rows say once, few or many, or leave the size out.

V gene	J gene	clone size	D gene	CDR3 protein	CDR3 DNA
TRBV6-6	TRBJ2-2	NA	TRBD1	CASRTDRDSIGELFF	TGTGCCAGCAGAACTGACAGGGACAGTATCGGGGAGCTGTTTTTT
TRBV10-3	TRBJ2-7	NA	TRBD2	CAISESSKPAGTDYEQYF	TGTGCCATCAGTGAGTCGAGTAAGCCAGCGGGGACCGACTACGAGCAGTACTTC
TRBV18	TRBJ2-2	NA	NA	CASSPQGRPGELFF	TGTGCCAGCTCACCACAGGGACGGCCCGGGGAGCTGTTTTTT
TRBV27	TRBJ1-2	NA	NA	CASSFGWNYGYTF	TGTGCCAGCAGTTTCGGGTGGAACTATGGCTACACCTTC
TRBV11-2	TRBJ2-7	NA	TRBD1	CASSLQLRQGSPEQYF	TGTGCCAGCAGCCTCCAACTAAGACAGGGATCTCCCGAGCAGTACTTC
TRBV2	TRBJ2-7	once	TRBD1	CASEVRTGNYEQYF	TGTGCCAGCGAAGTTCGGACAGGGAATTACGAGCAGTACTTC
TRBV11-3	TRBJ1-5	few	NA	CASSLQGDQPQHF	TGTGCCAGCAGCTTGCAAGGCGACCAGCCCCAGCATTTT
TRBV6-5	TRBJ1-1	NA	TRBD1	CASSYGTGGFAFF	TGTGCCAGCAGTTACGGGACAGGGGGCTTCGCTTTCTTT
TRBV9	TRBJ2-7	NA	TRBD1	CASSPLGTGVSYEQYF	TGTGCCAGCAGCCCCCTTGGGACAGGGGTTTCCTACGAGCAGTACTTC
TRBV28	TRBJ2-4	once	NA	CASRGPAKNIQYF	TGTGCCAGCAGGGGGCCGGCCAAAAACATTCAGTACTTC
TRBV5-1	TRBJ2-5	NA	NA	CASSAQTNQETQYF	TGCGCCAGCAGTGCACAGACTAACCAAGAGACCCAGTACTTC
TRBV5-1	TRBJ2-1	NA	NA	CASSLVGGSYNEQFF	TGCGCCAGCAGCTTGGTGGGCGGATCCTACAATGAGCAGTTCTTC
TRBV7-8	TRBJ2-3	NA	TRBD2	CASSLVASSGGADTDTQYF	TGTGCCAGCAGCTTGGTCGCGTCTAGCGGGGGGGCCGACACAGATACGCAGTATTTT
TRBV7-2	TRBJ1-2	NA	NA	CASSLAPLQGKGYTF	TGTGCCAGCAGCTTAGCTCCCCTCCAGGGGAAAGGCTACACCTTC
TRBV15	TRBJ1-2	once	NA	CATSREGGGRGYTF	TGTGCCACCAGCAGAGAGGGGGGAGGGAGAGGCTACACCTTC
TRBV2	TRBJ2-7	few	TRBD1	CASNGQGNYEQYF	TGTGCCAGCAATGGACAGGGAAATTACGAGCAGTACTTC
TRBV19	TRBJ1-1	few	NA	CASSVIMNTEAFF	TGTGCCAGTAGTGTCATCATGAACACTGAAGCTTTCTTT
TRBV2	TRBJ2-6	once	NA	CASSARTSGANVLTF	TGTGCCAGCAGCGCCCGGACATCTGGGGCCAACGTCCTGACTTTC
TRBV6-1	TRBJ2-1	NA	NA	CASSEYSLSYNEQFF	TGTGCCAGCAGTGAATACAGCCTCTCCTACAATGAGCAGTTCTTC
TRBV29-1	TRBJ2-3	NA	NA	CSALTSTDTQYF	TGCAGCGCCTTAACTAGCACAGATACGCAGTATTTT
TRBV7-9	TRBJ1-3	few	NA	CASSPGGNTIYF	TGTGCCAGCAGCCCAGGGGGAAACACCATATATTTT
TRBV2	TRBJ1-4	NA	TRBD1	CASKEERQGNEKLFF	TGTGCCAGCAAGGAGGAAAGACAGGGGAATGAAAAACTGTTTTTT
TRBV11-2	TRBJ1-1	NA	TRBD1	CASSLGGTGEAFF	TGTGCCAGCAGCTTAGGCGGGACAGGGGAAGCTTTCTTT
TRBV18	TRBJ2-7	NA	TRBD2	CASSPPLAGSYEQYF	TGTGCCAGCTCACCCCCACTAGCGGGGTCATACGAGCAGTACTTC
TRBV15	TRBJ2-7	NA	NA	CATSRDRRAGEQYF	TGTGCCACCAGCAGAGATCGACGGGCGGGCGAGCAGTACTTC
TRBV4-1	TRBJ2-3	NA	NA	CASSQDLAGSTDTQYF	TGCGCCAGCAGCCAAGACTTGGCGGGTAGCACAGATACGCAGTATTTT
TRBV5-6	TRBJ2-2	NA	TRBD2	CASSSISLAGTNTGELFF	TGTGCCAGCAGTTCTATCTCGCTAGCGGGTACGAACACCGGGGAGCTGTTTTTT
TRBV19	TRBJ2-7	few	NA	CASSIDQDTYEQYF	TGTGCCAGTAGTATAGATCAGGATACCTACGAGCAGTACTTC
TRBV19	TRBJ2-7	NA	TRBD1	CASSRDSFYEQYF	TGTGCCAGTAGTCGGGACAGTTTCTACGAGCAGTACTTC
TRBV7-2	TRBJ2-3	NA	TRBD1	CASSSQGADTQYF	TGTGCCAGCAGCTCGCAGGGGGCAGATACGCAGTATTTT
TRBV7-3	TRBJ2-2	NA	TRBD1	CASSSGTANTGELFF	TGTGCCAGCAGCTCCGGGACAGCGAACACCGGGGAGCTGTTTTTT
TRBV10-2	TRBJ1-5	NA	NA	CASSESGGHGNQPQHF	TGCGCCAGCAGTGAGTCGGGGGGACATGGCAATCAGCCCCAGCATTTT
TRBV6-5	TRBJ2-7	NA	TRBD2	CASSYSTSVGYEQYF	TGTGCCAGCAGTTACTCAACTAGCGTCGGCTACGAGCAGTACTTC
TRBV7-2	TRBJ1-2	NA	TRBD1	CASSLPPGQGNYGYTF	TGTGCCAGCAGCTTGCCTCCGGGACAGGGGAACTATGGCTACACCTTC
TRBV5-1	TRBJ2-3	NA	TRBD2	CASSLAGAGTDTQYF	TGCGCCAGCAGCTTAGCGGGGGCTGGCACAGATACGCAGTATTTT
TRBV5-8	TRBJ1-2	NA	NA	CASSWANRGYTF	TGTGCCAGCAGCTGGGCAAATAGGGGCTACACCTTC
TRBV6-1	TRBJ2-2	NA	NA	CASIRLLNTGELFF	TGTGCCAGCATTAGACTGTTGAACACCGGGGAGCTGTTTTTT
TRBV11-2	TRBJ2-5	NA	TRBD2	CASAKGRGGTEEETQYF	TGTGCCAGCGCCAAAGGCCGGGGGGGCACTGAGGAAGAGACCCAGTACTTC
TRBV6-5	TRBJ1-1	NA	NA	CASSRPGTPEAFF	TGTGCCAGCAGTCGGCCCGGGACACCTGAAGCTTTCTTT
TRBV6-5	TRBJ1-2	NA	NA	CASSYTGTDGYTF	TGTGCCAGCAGTTACACAGGGACGGATGGCTACACCTTC
TRBV19	TRBJ1-3	few	NA	CASSIDGNTGNTIYF	TGTGCCAGTAGTATAGATGGAAACACTGGAAACACCATATATTTT
TRBV4-1	TRBJ1-6	NA	NA	CASSFSNSPLHF	TGCGCCAGCAGCTTCTCCAATTCACCCCTCCACTTT
TRBV7-9	TRBJ1-2	NA	TRBD1	CASSLRIGTVENGYTF	TGTGCCAGCAGCTTGCGAATAGGGACAGTAGAAAATGGCTACACCTTC
TRBV9	TRBJ1-2	NA	TRBD1	CASSPTSGGAVGYTF	TGTGCCAGCAGCCCAACCTCAGGGGGCGCGGTTGGCTACACCTTC
TRBV15	TRBJ1-1	NA	NA	CATSRDTGRNTEAFF	TGTGCCACCAGCAGAGATACCGGAAGAAACACTGAAGCTTTCTTT
TRBV6-5	TRBJ1-1	NA	NA	CASSYLGTTNTEAFF	TGTGCCAGCAGTTATCTAGGGACAACAAACACTGAAGCTTTCTTT
TRBV2	TRBJ2-7	NA	NA	CASKPPGTYEQYF	TGTGCCAGCAAGCCCCCAGGGACCTACGAGCAGTACTTC
TRBV11-1	TRBJ2-7	NA	NA	CASSLHRVQGEQYF	TGTGCCAGCAGCCTTCACCGGGTCCAGGGCGAGCAGTACTTC
TRBV5-4	TRBJ1-4	NA	NA	CASSIDINEKLFF	TGTGCCAGCAGCATCGACATAAATGAAAAACTGTTTTTT
TRBV7-9	TRBJ2-2	once	NA	CASSLPGPGELFF	TGTGCCAGCAGCTTACCGGGGCCCGGGGAGCTGTTTTTT
TRBV5-1	TRBJ1-6	once	NA	CASSLVAITSSYNSPLHF	TGCGCCAGCAGCTTGGTGGCCATCACGAGCTCCTATAATTCACCCCTCCACTTT
TRBV29-1	TRBJ1-5	medium-sized	NA	CSVASAVGQPQHF	TGCAGCGTCGCCAGTGCGGTAGGTCAGCCCCAGCATTTT
TRBV5-6	TRBJ1-1	NA	TRBD1	CASSFGQGAYYTEAFF	TGTGCCAGCAGCTTCGGGCAGGGGGCCTATTACACTGAAGCTTTCTTT
TRBV6-5	TRBJ1-5	NA	TRBD1	CATADRGESRPQHF	TGTGCCACCGCGGACAGGGGTGAGAGTCGGCCCCAGCATTTT
TRBV4-3	TRBJ1-1	NA	NA	CASSQEIGVSPEAFF	TGCGCCAGCAGCCAAGAAATTGGGGTATCCCCTGAAGCTTTCTTT
TRBV7-2	TRBJ1-1	NA	NA	CASSLTSGHLMNTEAFF	TGTGCCAGCAGCCTTACTTCGGGGCACCTGATGAACACTGAAGCTTTCTTT
TRBV2	TRBJ2-7	NA	TRBD2	CASSSRRLAVTPYEQYF	TGTGCCAGCAGTTCACGACGACTAGCGGTTACCCCCTACGAGCAGTACTTC
TRBV10-3	TRBJ1-5	NA	NA	CAISVGEQPQHF	TGTGCCATCAGTGTGGGGGAACAGCCCCAGCATTTT
TRBV4-1	TRBJ2-2	NA	TRBD2	CASSQIWPSGGRGTGELFF	TGCGCCAGCAGCCAAATTTGGCCTAGCGGGGGGCGCGGCACCGGGGAGCTGTTTTTT
TRBV11-2	TRBJ2-2	NA	NA	CASSLIPGDTGELFF	TGTGCCAGCAGCTTAATCCCCGGGGACACCGGGGAGCTGTTTTTT